The clone carrying this T cell receptor (beta chain) occurred a few times. This table comes from immunoSEQ multiplex PCR, and its TCRdb copy is limited to in-frame clones, with some not included. In the table there are approximately 71,000 clones, over 90% of which are singletons. This entry is derived from a study of OX40 agonist ivuxolimab in advanced cancers. The CDR3 contains 14 residues. Germline V gene lookup returns CDR1 MGHRA and CDR2 YSYEKL. V gave up 2 bases and J gave up 1 base, with 8 bases separating them. The material sequenced was CD4+ or CD8+ T cells sorted from blood, taken in a trial of the OX40 agonist ivuxolimab. The chain has TRBV4-1 and TRBJ1-1; D is perhaps TRBD1 (5 bases). The sequence was obtained from an adult with an advanced solid tumor such as melanoma, head and neck, liver or kidney cancer. The CDR3: CASSQHDRNTEAFF. CDR3 sequence (DNA): TGCGCCAGCAGCCAACACGACAGGAACACTGAAGCTTTCTTT.